Presented here are 22 T cell receptor beta chains from one specimen sequenced in a study of blood T cells in healthy people across ages. The authors ran a second PCR of roughly 6 to 12 cycles using a sample-barcoded 5' primer and a J-beta primer mix. Each CDR3 protein gets one entry after TCRdb re-called the 5' RACE reads with MiXCR. The sample yields about 730,000 distinct CDR3 sequences, more than 40% seen once. The specimen was blood. These receptors came from a woman aged 60-75 years in good health.

This sequence joins TRBV7-2 and TRBJ2-7; weak D call: TRBD2 (5 bases). The CDR3 extends over 15 amino acids. Germline V gives CDR1 SGHTA, CDR2 FQGNSA. V lost 1 base and J lost 2, with 12 bases in between. This CDR3 is CASSLDWENPYEQYF. The CDR3 DNA is TGTGCCAGCAGCTTAGATTGGGAGAACCCCTACGAGCAGTACTTC.

This sequence joins TRBV27 and TRBJ1-2, with TRBD1 as a possible D gene (6 bases). CDR1 MNHEY and CDR2 SMNVEV come from the germline V gene (reference sequence). The germline V and J ends were trimmed by 7 bases and 5 bases, with 20 bases remaining between them. CDR3 size: 15 residues. CDR3 sequence (DNA): TGTGCCAGCAATCCTAGCCCAGGGGTAGTATATGGCTACACCTTC. It codes for CASNPSPGVVYGYTF.

The rearrangement joins TRBV4-2 to TRBJ2-3, with D perhaps matching TRBD2 (6 bases). Germline V gene sequence: CDR1 LGHNA, CDR2 YNFKEQ. The V end lost 8 bases, the J end lost 2 bases, and 17 bases lay between the germline ends. This CDR3 is built from 15 residues. The CDR3 loop is CASVEGPAVTDTQYF. CDR3 coding DNA: TGTGCCAGCGTGGAGGGGCCGGCAGTCACAGATACGCAGTATTTT.

This clonotype was counted once. The rearrangement joins TRBV20-1 to TRBJ2-1; D might be TRBD2 (5 bases). Germline CDR1 is DFQATT and CDR2 is SNEGSKA (reference sequence). CDR3 length: 13 amino acids. V was trimmed by 7 bases and J by 5 bases, leaving 15 bases between them. The CDR3 coding sequence is TGCAGTGGCCTGACTATTGTCCACAATGAGCAGTTCTTC. This sequence encodes CSGLTIVHNEQFF.

This sequence joins TRBV20-1 and TRBJ2-5; 10 bases align to TRBD1. Germline V gene lookup returns CDR1 DFQATT and CDR2 SNEGSKA (reference sequence). The CDR3 length is 15 residues. Trimming took 4 bases from V and 3 from J; bases not matched to a gene: 8. CDR3 nucleotide sequence: TGCAGTGCTATCTCCACCGGGACAGGGGAAGAGACCCAGTACTTC. Its protein is CSAISTGTGEETQYF.

The genes are TRBV7-9 and TRBJ1-2; weak D call: TRBD1 (6 bases). Looked up from germline, CDR1 is SEHNR and CDR2 is FQNEAQ (reference sequence). Trimming removed 11 bases at V and 6 bases at J, with 16 bases between. The CDR3 spans 12 residues. In DNA, the CDR3 is TGTGCCGTTCAACAGGGTATGGATGGCTACACCTTC. Translation gives CAVQQGMDGYTF. The full variable domain, completed using reference TRBV7-9 and TRBJ1-2, is DTGVSQNPRHKITKRGQNVTFRCDPISEHNRLYWYRQTLGQGPEFLTYFQNEAQLEKSRLLSDRFSAERPKGSFSTLEIQRTEQGDSAMYLCAVQQGMDGYTFGSGTRLTVV.

This clonotype appeared once. A read error may account for a junction end that differs from germline. This rearrangement joins TRBV15 to TRBJ2-1; D ambiguous. This CDR3 has 13 residues. Germline V gene sequence: CDR1 LNHNV, CDR2 YYDKDF (reference sequence). CDR3 DNA: TGTGCCACCGGCAGAGATCAACCAAGGGAAGAGTTCTTC. Its translation: CATGRDQPREEFF. The full variable domain, in which reference TRBV15 and TRBJ2-1 provide the parts outside the CDR3, is DAMVIQNPRYQVTQFGKPVTLSCSQTLNHNVMYWYQQKSSQAPKLLFHYYDKDFNNEADTPDNFQSRRPNTSFCFLDIRSPGLGDTAMYLCATGRDQPREEFFGPGTRLTVL.

This clonotype was observed a few times. The chain employs TRBV5-1 and TRBJ2-7, with no clear D. Germline V gene data show CDR1 as SGHRS and CDR2 as YFSETQ. There are 14 residues in the CDR3. The V end was cut by 9 bases, the J end by 5 bases, with 21 bases between. The CDR3 bases are TGCGCCACCAAACGTTCCGAAAGTTTCGACGAGCAGTACTTC. Protein sequence: CATKRSESFDEQYF. The full variable domain, completed using reference TRBV5-1 and TRBJ2-7, is KAGVTQTPRYLIKTRGQQVTLSCSPISGHRSVSWYQQTPGQGLQFLFEYFSETQRNKGNFPGRFSGRQFSNSRSEMNVSTLELGDSALYLCATKRSESFDEQYFGPGTRLTVT.

The rearrangement uses TRBV20-1 and TRBJ1-1; D ambiguous. This CDR3 contains 13 residues. Deletions cut 2 bases from V and 1 base from J, with 8 bases between. Germline CDR1 reads DFQATT; CDR2 reads SNEGSKA (reference sequence). The CDR3 protein is CSARSTSNTEAFF. In DNA form, the CDR3 reads TGCAGTGCTAGATCCACCTCGAACACTGAAGCTTTCTTT.

This chain connects TRBV5-6 to TRBJ1-4; 7 positions agree with TRBD1. Germline V gives CDR1 SGHDT, CDR2 YYEEEE. The CDR3 loop spans 15 amino acids. Trimming removed 5 bases from V and 4 bases from J; junction bases left unmatched: 8. The CDR3 here is CASSFRDRYNEKLFF. CDR3 in DNA: TGTGCCAGCAGTTTTCGGGACAGATATAATGAAAAACTGTTTTTT. Full variable domain (outside the CDR3, taken from reference TRBV5-6 and TRBJ1-4): DAGVTQSPTHLIKTRGQQVTLRCSPKSGHDTVSWYQQALGQGPQFIFQYYEEEERQRGNFPDRFSGHQFPNYSSELNVNALLLGDSALYLCASSFRDRYNEKLFFGSGTQLSVL.

The V and J genes are TRBV28 and TRBJ2-7; TRBD2 might be the D (6 bases). V lost 6 bases, J lost 3 bases, and 15 bases lay in between. Germline-derived CDR1 and CDR2 are MDHEN and SYDVKM. The CDR3 has 14 residues. The CDR3 coding sequence is TGTGCCAGCAGGTTTCAGGGACTGATCTACGAGCAGTACTTC. This encodes CASRFQGLIYEQYF.

This clonotype was observed a handful of times. The V call is TRBV6-1, the J call TRBJ2-3; D remains unclear. The V end lost 5 bases, the J end lost 8 bases, and 11 bases lay between the germline ends. CDR3 length equals 12 residues. Germline values: CDR1 MNHNS, CDR2 SASEGT. CDR3 sequence: CASSKDSGTQYF. The CDR3 coding sequence is TGTGCCAGCAGTAAAGACTCGGGTACGCAGTATTTT.

This clonotype was found a few times. The chain carries TRBV7-2 and TRBJ2-3; 12 bases line up with TRBD2. Trimming at V came to 5 bases and at J to 1 base, leaving 7 bases not matched to a gene. Germline V gives CDR1 SGHTA, CDR2 FQGNSA. The CDR3 covers 17 residues. CDR3 amino acids: CASSTRLAGGGTDTQYF. In DNA, the CDR3 is TGTGCCAGCAGCACCCGTCTAGCGGGAGGGGGCACAGATACGCAGTATTTT.

This chain joins TRBV7-3 and TRBJ1-1, with D uncertain. Per germline, CDR1 SGHTA and CDR2 FQGTGA. The CDR3 is made up of 14 amino acids. V lost 0 bases and J lost 3, with 8 bases in between. The CDR3 loop is CASSLTGQDTEAFF. The CDR3 region has the DNA TGTGCCAGCAGCTTAACTGGGCAGGACACTGAAGCTTTCTTT.

The genes are TRBV25-1 and TRBJ2-1; TRBD2 aligns across 7 bases. Trimming cost V 3 bases and J 2 bases; bases outside gene matches: 7. The CDR3 extends over 16 amino acids. Germline CDR1 reads MGHDK; CDR2 reads SYGVNS. CDR3 residues: CASSDSATSPYNEQFF. CDR3 nucleotide sequence: TGTGCCAGCAGTGATTCCGCGACTAGCCCCTACAATGAGCAGTTCTTC. Filled out from reference TRBV25-1 and TRBJ2-1, the complete variable domain reads EADIYQTPRYLVIGTGKKITLECSQTMGHDKMYWYQQDPGMELHLIHYSYGVNSTEKGDLSSESTVSRIRTEHFPLTLESARPSHTSQYLCASSDSATSPYNEQFFGPGTRLTVL.

This rearrangement joins TRBV20-1 to TRBJ2-1; 10 bases fit TRBD2. The germline gives CDR1 DFQATT, CDR2 SNEGSKA (reference sequence). CDR3 size: 15 residues. V lost 2 bases and J lost 2; bases outside the gene matches: 3. CDR3 loop: CSARPSGRAYNEQFF. The CDR3 DNA reads TGCAGTGCTAGACCAAGCGGGAGGGCCTACAATGAGCAGTTCTTC.

This clonotype turned up a few times. This chain connects TRBV6-5 to TRBJ1-2; a possible D gene is TRBD1 (6 bases). The CDR3 sequence is 16 residues long. The germline gives CDR1 MNHEY, CDR2 SVGAGI. Trimming left V 2 bases short and J 0 bases short, with 13 bases between. The chain's CDR3 is CASSYIVRGTNYGYTF. The CDR3 DNA sequence: TGTGCCAGCAGTTACATCGTCAGGGGAACTAACTATGGCTACACCTTC.

This sequence joins TRBV12-3 or TRBV12-4 and TRBJ1-3; D gene unclear. Trimming removed 11 bases from V and 4 bases from J, with 9 bases in between. This CDR3 contains 11 residues. CDR3 nucleotides: TGTGCCGGGCAGAAAGGAAACACCATATATTTT. Translated, it gives CAGQKGNTIYF.

The gene calls are TRBV29-1 and TRBJ2-1; D could derive from TRBD1 or TRBD2 (5 bases each). V was pared by 3 bases and J by 8 bases, with 11 bases between. Germline lookup yields CDR1 SQVTM and CDR2 ANQGSEA. The CDR3 length is 12 residues. CDR3 loop: CSVEVRGDEQFF. DNA for the CDR3: TGCAGCGTTGAGGTGAGGGGAGATGAGCAGTTCTTC.

The rearrangement links TRBV27 to TRBJ2-4, with a tentative D call TRBD2 (5 bases). The last part of the DNA fits TRBJ2-7 better; the J call may be wrong. Germline-derived CDR1 and CDR2 are MNHEY and SMNVEV (reference sequence). The length of the CDR3 is 11 residues. The CDR3 nucleotides are TGTGCCAGCACTCAGAGCGGCGAGCAGTACTTC. This gives the protein CASTQSGEQYF.

The chain uses TRBV5-1 and TRBJ2-3; 11 bases align to TRBD2. After removal of 6 bases from V and 5 bases from J, the junction contained 8 bases not matched to a gene. The length of the CDR3 is 15 residues. Germline CDR1 is SGHRS and CDR2 is YFSETQ. The CDR3 nucleotides are TGCGCCAGCACGCCACTAGCGGGAGCGCTAGATACGCAGTATTTT. It codes for CASTPLAGALDTQYF.

The chain has TRBV12-3 or TRBV12-4 and TRBJ2-4; 9 nucleotides align to TRBD1. V was pared by 6 bases and J by 8 bases, with 5 bases of the junction left unmatched. CDR3 length: 13 residues. CDR3: CASRGTGLDIQYF. The CDR3, as DNA: TGTGCCAGCAGGGGGACAGGGTTGGACATTCAGTACTTC.